This T cell receptor beta chain was profiled in a study of cytomegalovirus exposure and HLA in healthy donors. The primer mix had 60 Vbeta and 13 Jbeta primers. Sequenced by immunoSEQ multiplex PCR; TCRdb stores in-frame clones only, minus some. This sample's table reports 150,000 or so clones. Germline values: CDR1 MNHEY, CDR2 SMNVEV (reference sequence). The CDR3 loop spans 15 amino acids. The germline V and J ends were trimmed by 5 bases and 3 bases, with 11 bases remaining between them. Sample: PBMCs. J is TRBJ1-6 and V is TRBV27; D uncertain. The TCR was taken from a man between 18 and 29 years old in good health and CMV-seronegative. The CDR3, as DNA: TGTGCCAGCAGTCCCCTTCCTCTCTATAATTCACCCCTCCACTTT. It specifies CASSPLPLYNSPLHF.